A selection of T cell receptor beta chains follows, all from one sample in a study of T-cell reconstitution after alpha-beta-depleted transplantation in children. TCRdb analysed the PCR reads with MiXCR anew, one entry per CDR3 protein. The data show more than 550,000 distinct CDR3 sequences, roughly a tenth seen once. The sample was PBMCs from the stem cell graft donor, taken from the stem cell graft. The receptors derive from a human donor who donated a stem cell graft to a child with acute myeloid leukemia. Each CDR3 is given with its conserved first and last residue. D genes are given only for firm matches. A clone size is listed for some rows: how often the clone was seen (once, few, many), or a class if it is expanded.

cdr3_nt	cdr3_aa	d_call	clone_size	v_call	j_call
TGCGCCAGCAGCCCCCAGACAGGGGGGACCGGGGAGCTGTTTTTT	CASSPQTGGTGELFF	TRBD1	few	TRBV5-1	TRBJ2-2
TGTGCCAGCAGACCGATGCTTGGGACTAGCGTGGACAATGAGCAGTTCTTC	CASRPMLGTSVDNEQFF	TRBD2	NA	TRBV28	TRBJ2-1
TGTGCCAGCAGCCCTAGCGGGAGTGAGACCCAGTACTTC	CASSPSGSETQYF	TRBD2	many	TRBV5-6	TRBJ2-5
TGCAGTGCTAGTCGTTTGGTATCGTACGAGCAGTACTTC	CSASRLVSYEQYF	NA	NA	TRBV20-1	TRBJ2-7
TGTGCCAGCAGCTTAGCGCTGACTTTGCAAGAGACCCAGTACTTC	CASSLALTLQETQYF	NA	few	TRBV7-9	TRBJ2-5
TGCAGCGTTGGGCTAGCGGGGAGCACAGATACGCAGTATTTT	CSVGLAGSTDTQYF	TRBD2	few	TRBV29-1	TRBJ2-3
TGTGCCAGCGGGGAGAATACGCAGTATTTT	CASGENTQYF	NA	many	TRBV11-2	TRBJ2-3
TGCAGTGCTAGAGGGGGACTAGCGGGAGGGATAAATGAGCAGTTCTTC	CSARGGLAGGINEQFF	TRBD2	few	TRBV20-1	TRBJ2-1
TGTGCCAGCAGCTCGCAGGGACTAGCGGGAGGCTACGAGCAGTACTTC	CASSSQGLAGGYEQYF	TRBD2	NA	TRBV7-2	TRBJ2-7
TGTGCCAGCAACCGGGACAGGGCCAATGCACCCCTCCACTTT	CASNRDRANAPLHF	TRBD1	many	TRBV7-2	TRBJ1-6
TGTGCCAGCAGTTCCCCGGGAAGCGGGAGGGCGGGTGAGACCCAGTACTTC	CASSSPGSGRAGETQYF	TRBD2	few	TRBV6-5	TRBJ2-5
TGCAGTGCCTTTTCCCCGCAGGGGCGCACTGAAGCTTTCTTT	CSAFSPQGRTEAFF	NA	few	TRBV20-1	TRBJ1-1
TGTGCCAGCAGCGGGACTCCGGTCCCAACTAATGAAAAACTGTTTTTT	CASSGTPVPTNEKLFF	NA	many	TRBV9	TRBJ1-4
TGTGCCAGTACTACGAGCGGGGGACGCACTGAAGCTTTCTTT	CASTTSGGRTEAFF	NA	NA	TRBV19	TRBJ1-1
TGCAGCTCTTGGGCCCCTAGCGGATCTAGCACAGATACGCAGTATTTT	CSSWAPSGSSTDTQYF	TRBD2	many	TRBV29-1	TRBJ2-3
TGCGCCAGCAGCCCTCCAGGGGGCACGGGCACCGGGGAGCTGTTTTTT	CASSPPGGTGTGELFF	TRBD1	NA	TRBV5-1	TRBJ2-2
TGTGCCAGTAGTTCTACCCGCGGAGGTGACAATGAGCAGTTCTTC	CASSSTRGGDNEQFF	NA	NA	TRBV19	TRBJ2-1
TGCAGCGTTGAACCCCCCGGGAAATTTGAGCAGTTCTTC	CSVEPPGKFEQFF	NA	many	TRBV29-1	TRBJ2-1
TGTGCCAGCACCCTAGGGGGGACTAGCGGAACTTACGAGCAGTACTTC	CASTLGGTSGTYEQYF	TRBD2	few	TRBV28	TRBJ2-7
TGCAGTGCTAGAGATCCCCCAGGTAGCGGGTCGAACACCGGGGAGCTGTTTTTT	CSARDPPGSGSNTGELFF	TRBD2	few	TRBV20-1	TRBJ2-2
TGCGCCAGCAGCCAAGATGGGGGGAGCTCCTACAATGAGCAGTTCTTC	CASSQDGGSSYNEQFF	NA	many	TRBV4-3	TRBJ2-1
TGTGCCAGCAGTTTCCTAGCGGGAGGGCCGTATGGAGAGCAGTTCTTC	CASSFLAGGPYGEQFF	TRBD2	many	TRBV27	TRBJ2-1
TGTGCCAGCAGTTACTCTGGGCTAGCGGGAGTCCGAGCGTTCTTC	CASSYSGLAGVRAFF	TRBD2	NA	TRBV6-5	TRBJ2-1
TGCAGCATTCGACTGGGGGGCTATAACGAGCAGTACTTC	CSIRLGGYNEQYF	NA	NA	TRBV29-1	TRBJ2-7
TGTGCCAGCAGTTACTCGATCCCTCCTACAGGGGAAGGGGACGAGCAGTACTTC	CASSYSIPPTGEGDEQYF	TRBD1	NA	TRBV6-2/TRBV6-3	TRBJ2-7
TGTGCCAGCAGTTACTCTGAAGTAAAGGGGGGAAGCACAGATACGCAGTATTTT	CASSYSEVKGGSTDTQYF	NA	few	TRBV6-5	TRBJ2-3
TGCAGGTCCCCCCCCACGGGGAACACTGAAGCTTTCTTT	CRSPPTGNTEAFF	NA	NA	TRBV20-1	TRBJ1-1
TGCGCCAGCAGCTGGTGGACTAGCGGGAGGGCCAGGAACAATGAGCAGTTCTTC	CASSWWTSGRARNNEQFF	TRBD2	few	TRBV5-1	TRBJ2-1
TGCAGTGCTTTCGGGAGGGCCATATACAATGAGCAGTTCTTC	CSAFGRAIYNEQFF	TRBD2	NA	TRBV20-1	TRBJ2-1
TGCAGTGCTCCCCCATCTAGCGGAAGGCACACGGGGTACAATGAGCAGTTCTTC	CSAPPSSGRHTGYNEQFF	TRBD2	NA	TRBV20-1	TRBJ2-1
TGCAGTGCTAGAGATATGGCAGTGAACACTGAAGCTTTCTTT	CSARDMAVNTEAFF	NA	few	TRBV20-1	TRBJ1-1
TGTGCCAGCAGCGCCTGGGGGACTCAGGGGGGCGAGCAGTACTTC	CASSAWGTQGGEQYF	NA	NA	TRBV7-2	TRBJ2-7
TGCGCCAGCAGCCAAGATCAGGGCGAGGGGCAGCCCCAGCATTTT	CASSQDQGEGQPQHF	NA	NA	TRBV4-3	TRBJ1-5
TGTGCCAGCAGCCCCCGACCGACTAGCGGGACCACAGATACGCAGTATTTT	CASSPRPTSGTTDTQYF	TRBD2	NA	TRBV11-1	TRBJ2-3
TGTGCCAGCAGCGTTGGGGCTAGTGGGGCTCCTAAGGAGCAGTACTTC	CASSVGASGAPKEQYF	NA	few	TRBV9	TRBJ2-7
TGCGCCAGCAGCCGCGGGCAGGGGAACTACGAGCAGTACTTC	CASSRGQGNYEQYF	NA	many	TRBV4-3	TRBJ2-7
TGCGCCAGCAGCCCGTTCGGGACCTCCTACGAGCAGTACTTC	CASSPFGTSYEQYF	NA	many	TRBV5-1	TRBJ2-7
TGTGCCAGCAGCCAACGACTAGCGGGAGGCGAGCAGTACTTC	CASSQRLAGGEQYF	TRBD2	NA	TRBV7-2	TRBJ2-7
TGCGCCAGCAGTGAACTAGCGGGAGAGTACGAGCAGTACTTC	CASSELAGEYEQYF	TRBD2	few	TRBV5-1	TRBJ2-7
TGTGCCAACGGCCGGGACAGGGGGCCCAAAAACATTCAGTACTTC	CANGRDRGPKNIQYF	TRBD1	NA	TRBV30	TRBJ2-4
TGTGCCAGCAGCTTATTTATGGGAGGGCCAGGTGAGCAGTTCTTC	CASSLFMGGPGEQFF	TRBD2	many	TRBV7-3	TRBJ2-1
TGTGCCAGCAGCTTACTTGCTAGCGGGTATGAGACCCAGTACTTC	CASSLLASGYETQYF	TRBD2	NA	TRBV7-2	TRBJ2-5
TGTGCCAGCAGTGAAGCTAAGGGCCCCTCCTACGAGCAGTACTTC	CASSEAKGPSYEQYF	NA	few	TRBV6-1	TRBJ2-7
TGTGCCACCAGTGATAATATTTGGCGGGAATCAAACACCGGGGAGCTGTTTTTT	CATSDNIWRESNTGELFF	NA	few	TRBV24-1	TRBJ2-2
TGTGCCAGCAGTTATGGTACGGACTATGGCTACACCTTC	CASSYGTDYGYTF	NA	many	TRBV6-2/TRBV6-3	TRBJ1-2
TGTGCCAGCAGTGTAGGTCCCGGGGAGCTGTTTTTT	CASSVGPGELFF	NA	many	TRBV9	TRBJ2-2
TGTGCCAGCAGCCCGCAAGCGGGAGGACCCGGTGGCGAGTACTTC	CASSPQAGGPGGEYF	TRBD2	NA	TRBV7-2	TRBJ2-7
TGTGCCAGCAGGGCGGGACGTCTCGGGGAGACCCAGTACTTC	CASRAGRLGETQYF	NA	few	TRBV6-2/TRBV6-3	TRBJ2-5
TGTGCCAGCAGCTCTCACAACTCCTACGAGCAGTACTTC	CASSSHNSYEQYF	NA	few	TRBV11-2	TRBJ2-7
TGTGCCAGCAGTTTCAAGTGGGGGTCCTACAATGAGCAGTTCTTC	CASSFKWGSYNEQFF	NA	few	TRBV12-3/TRBV12-4	TRBJ2-1
TGTGCCAGCAGGGATACACCGAGCTATGGCTACACCTTC	CASRDTPSYGYTF	NA	few	TRBV6-6	TRBJ1-2
TGTGCCAGCAGTCCGGGTCTTCAAACCGGGGAGCTGTTTTTT	CASSPGLQTGELFF	NA	NA	TRBV12-3/TRBV12-4	TRBJ2-2
TGTGCCAGCAGCTTGGTAGGGCTCTACGAGCAGTACTTC	CASSLVGLYEQYF	NA	few	TRBV5-5	TRBJ2-7
TGTGCCAGCAGAGAAGGGGGCCAGGGCACCTACGAGCAGTACTTC	CASREGGQGTYEQYF	TRBD1	few	TRBV4-2	TRBJ2-7
TGCAGCGTTGAAAATGGAGAGACCCAGTACTTC	CSVENGETQYF	NA	many	TRBV29-1	TRBJ2-5